The 13 T cell receptor beta chains reported below all come from one sample, sequenced in a study of shared clonotypes between healthy human individuals. Only in-frame clones appear in the TCRdb table, and some are missing; sequencing was by immunoSEQ multiplex PCR. Here the sample spans 2 million or so clones, roughly 94% being singletons. Input material: naive CD4+ T cells sorted from blood. The sample's subset: CD45RA+ positively selected. The origin of the receptors is a man aged 18 to 29 in good health.

The rearrangement uses TRBV27 and TRBJ1-2, with no clear D. Looked up from germline, CDR1 is MNHEY and CDR2 is SMNVEV (reference sequence). The germline V and J ends were trimmed by 5 bases and 3 bases, with 10 bases remaining between them. This CDR3 has 13 residues. Here the CDR3 DNA reads TGTGCCAGCAGTAACCAGGTTCACTATGGCTACACCTTC. This gives the protein CASSNQVHYGYTF.

This chain joins TRBV6-1 and TRBJ2-7; perhaps TRBD1 as D (6 bases). V was trimmed by 6 bases and J by 9 bases, leaving 18 bases between them. Looked up from germline, CDR1 is MNHNS and CDR2 is SASEGT. The CDR3 is 13 amino acids. CDR3 sequence: CASRGAAIRVQYF. The CDR3 nucleotides read TGTGCCAGCAGGGGGGCTGCGATACGGGTGCAGTACTTC.

V usage is TRBV28 and J usage is TRBJ2-2; D is perhaps TRBD1 (6 bases). The V end lost 5 bases, the J end lost 3 bases, and 10 bases lay between the germline ends. CDR1 and CDR2 (germline): MDHEN, SYDVKM. This CDR3 spans 14 amino acids. The CDR3 coding sequence is TGTGCCAGCAGTCTAAACAGGGACACCGGGGAGCTGTTTTTT. Protein sequence: CASSLNRDTGELFF.

The chain carries TRBV6-5 and TRBJ2-2; unclear D gene. This CDR3 spans 15 amino acids. V was clipped by 6 bases and J by 2 bases, with 13 bases between them. The germline gives CDR1 MNHEY, CDR2 SVGAGI. As DNA, the CDR3 is TGTGCCAGCAGCGTCGGACCACTCAACACCGGGGAGCTGTTTTTT. It translates to CASSVGPLNTGELFF.

J is TRBJ2-7 and V is TRBV11-3; no reliable D call. V lost 8 bases to trimming and J lost 0 bases, with 11 bases between them. This CDR3 is built from 13 residues. Germline CDR1 and CDR2: SGHNT and YENEEA. In DNA form, the CDR3 reads TGTGCCAGCTCGGATTCGAGCTCCTACGAGCAGTACTTC. Its translation: CASSDSSSYEQYF.

The chain combines TRBV10-3 with TRBJ2-2; D is perhaps TRBD1 (5 bases). Trimming shortened V by 7 bases and J by 6 bases, and 18 bases separated the two germline ends. The CDR3 is made up of 15 amino acids. The germline V gene has CDR1 ENHRY and CDR2 SYGVKD. CDR3 DNA sequence: TGTGCCATCACTTCCGCAGGGTCCGACGCCGGGGAGCTGTTTTTT. Its protein is CAITSAGSDAGELFF.

The CDR3 region has the DNA TGCGCCAGCAATAGAGGGGGCATGGAAGATACGCAGTATTTT. It is translated as CASNRGGMEDTQYF. This chain uses TRBV5-1 with TRBJ2-3; 7 nucleotides match TRBD1. V trimming: 6 bases; J trimming: 5 bases; junction bases outside the gene matches: 9. Germline V gene sequence: CDR1 SGHRS, CDR2 YFSETQ. This CDR3 is built from 14 residues.

The gene calls are TRBV5-4 and TRBJ2-7, with 7 bases lining up with TRBD1. The V segment lost 5 bases and the J segment 2 bases; nucleotides outside the gene matches: 10. The CDR3 loop spans 15 amino acids. Germline loops: CDR1 SGHNT, CDR2 YYREEE (reference sequence). CDR3 in amino acids: CASSLQGQPPYEQYF. The CDR3, as DNA: TGTGCCAGCAGTTTGCAGGGACAGCCGCCCTACGAGCAGTACTTC.

To note about this clone: The same CDR3 arises from other DNA sequences in this sample as well. The chain carries TRBV28 and TRBJ2-1; 12 bases line up with TRBD1. The CDR3 has 15 residues. J gave up 8 bases and V 5 bases, and 7 bases lay outside the gene matches. The germline CDR1 and CDR2 sequences are MDHEN and SYDVKM. The CDR3 DNA reads TGTGCCAGCAGTGTTCCGGGACAGGGGGCCGATGAGCAGTTCTTC. Translated: CASSVPGQGADEQFF.

The CDR3 DNA is TGCGCCAGCAGCCTCGGGGGGACGTATTCACCCCTCCACTTT. Residues: CASSLGGTYSPLHF. V gene TRBV5-1 combines with J gene TRBJ1-6; tentatively, D is TRBD1 (5 bases). This CDR3 region has 14 residues. Germline V CDR1 and CDR2: SGHRS, YFSETQ. Between the trimmed V and J ends, which lost 4 bases and 8 bases, there was a span of 13 bases.

J is TRBJ1-5 and V is TRBV6-1; D is ambiguous. The V end was cut by 4 bases, the J end by 0 bases, with 7 bases between. The CDR3 is 14 amino acids. Germline V gives CDR1 MNHNS, CDR2 SASEGT. The CDR3 DNA reads TGTGCCAGCAGTGGGACCTTTAGCAATCAGCCCCAGCATTTT. Encoded protein: CASSGTFSNQPQHF.

The CDR3 sequence: CASSPYGGYEQYF. The DNA for the CDR3 is TGTGCCAGCTCTCCTTACGGGGGCTACGAGCAGTACTTC. The J gene is TRBJ2-7, the V gene TRBV18; D possibly corresponds to TRBD2 (6 bases). The CDR3 covers 13 residues. CDR1 and CDR2 (germline): KGHSH, LQKENI. The V end was cut by 6 bases, the J end by 3 bases, with 12 bases between.

V is TRBV7-2 and J is TRBJ2-1, with 7 positions matching TRBD2. Germline CDR1 is SGHTA and CDR2 is FQGNSA. The CDR3 is 15 residues long. After removal of 3 bases from V and 2 bases from J, the junction contained 4 bases not matched to a gene. CDR3 region: CASSLGGRAYNEQFF. CDR3 nucleotide sequence: TGTGCCAGCAGCTTGGGGGGGAGGGCCTACAATGAGCAGTTCTTC.